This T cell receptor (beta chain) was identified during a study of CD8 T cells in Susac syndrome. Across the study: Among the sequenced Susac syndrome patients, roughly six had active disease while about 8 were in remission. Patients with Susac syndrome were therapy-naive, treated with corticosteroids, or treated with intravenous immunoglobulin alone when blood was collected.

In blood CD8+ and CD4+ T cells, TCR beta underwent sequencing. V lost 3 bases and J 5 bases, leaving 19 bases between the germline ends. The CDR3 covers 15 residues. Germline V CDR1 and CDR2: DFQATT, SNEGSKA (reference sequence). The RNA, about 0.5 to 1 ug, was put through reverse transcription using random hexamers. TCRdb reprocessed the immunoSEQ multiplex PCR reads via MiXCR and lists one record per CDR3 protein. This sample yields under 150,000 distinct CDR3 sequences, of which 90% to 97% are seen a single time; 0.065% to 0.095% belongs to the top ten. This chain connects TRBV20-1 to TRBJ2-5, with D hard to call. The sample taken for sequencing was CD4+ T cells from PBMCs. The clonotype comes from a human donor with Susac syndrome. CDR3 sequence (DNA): TGCAGTGCTAGGAACCTATTTGCCAGCAGGGAGACCCAGTACTTC. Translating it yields CSARNLFASRETQYF.